A single sample is the source of the 24 T cell receptor beta chains below, sequenced in a study of human T cells and chemical hapten exposure. Each CDR3 protein is one row after TCRdb ran MiXCR on the RACE reads. The sample carries some 80,000 distinct CDR3 sequences, 9.5% to 12% recorded once. Time point reported: patch test 1, 2 weeks after DPC sensitization. Regarding treatment: therapeutic diphenylcyclopropenone sensitization with weekly scalp DPC. The sample in question was whole blood, obtained in connection with sensitization to the hapten diphenylcyclopropenone (DPC). These receptors originate from a woman between 50 and 59 years old with alopecia areata. Some clones in this sample may be carry-over from other donors' samples.

In this sample, this clonotype turned up many times. J is TRBJ2-1 and V is TRBV2; a possible D gene is TRBD2 (5 bases). The V gene lost 6 bases and the J gene lost 3 bases, with 15 bases spanning the gap. This CDR3 has 15 residues. Germline V gene data show CDR1 as SNHLY and CDR2 as FYNNEI. The CDR3 nucleotides are TGTGCCAGCAGCCGGGAACGAGGGCGCTACAATGAGCAGTTCTTC. Its protein is CASSRERGRYNEQFF.

V is TRBV20-1 and J is TRBJ2-7, with D unclear. Per the germline V gene, CDR1 is DFQATT and CDR2 is SNEGSKA (reference sequence). CDR3 length: 11 residues. Trimming shortened V by 7 bases and J by 3 bases, and 10 bases separated the two germline ends. The CDR3, as DNA: TGCAGTGTCCCCGCCAGCTACGAGCAGTACTTC. It translates to CSVPASYEQYF.

The J gene is TRBJ2-2, the V gene TRBV29-1; D unclear. V shed 8 bases and J shed 2 bases, with 12 bases lying between them. Germline CDR1 SQVTM, CDR2 ANQGSEA. The CDR3 consists of 13 residues. The CDR3 region has the DNA TGCAGCTTTTTGGTCCCTAACACCGGGGAGCTGTTTTTT. Translation: CSFLVPNTGELFF.

This clonotype has a handful of counts. V gene TRBV7-2 combines with J gene TRBJ1-6, with no clear D. Trimming removed 4 bases from V and 12 bases from J, with 13 bases in between. The CDR3 has 13 amino acids. CDR1 SGHTA and CDR2 FQGNSA come from the germline V gene. The CDR3 protein is CASSSPGVLPLHF. The CDR3 DNA sequence: TGTGCCAGCAGCTCCCCCGGTGTCTTACCCCTCCACTTT.

The rearrangement joins TRBV29-1 to TRBJ2-7; a weak D match, TRBD2 (5 bases). Germline lookup yields CDR1 SQVTM and CDR2 ANQGSEA. The CDR3 totals 11 residues. The germline V and J ends were trimmed by 5 bases and 7 bases, with 12 bases remaining between them. The CDR3 protein is CSVSSRREQYF. DNA of the CDR3: TGCAGCGTTTCCTCCCGGAGGGAGCAGTACTTC.

The chain combines TRBV29-1 with TRBJ2-2; D perhaps matches TRBD1 (6 bases). Trimming removed 4 bases from V and 1 base from J, with 13 bases in between. Germline-derived CDR1 and CDR2 are SQVTM and ANQGSEA. The CDR3 spans 15 residues. As DNA, the CDR3 is TGCAGCGTTGCTTTGGACAGCCTGAACACCGGGGAGCTGTTTTTT. Protein: CSVALDSLNTGELFF.

There are a few counts of this clonotype. The chain carries TRBV28 and TRBJ2-5; D not resolved. The germline V and J ends were trimmed by 5 bases and 2 bases, with 9 bases remaining between them. CDR3 length equals 13 residues. Germline V gives CDR1 MDHEN, CDR2 SYDVKM. This CDR3 reads CASSIRIQETQYF. CDR3 coding DNA: TGTGCCAGCAGTATAAGGATTCAAGAGACCCAGTACTTC. Supplemented by reference TRBV28 and TRBJ2-5, the full variable domain reads DVKVTQSSRYLVKRTGEKVFLECVQDMDHENMFWYRQDPGLGLRLIYFSYDVKMKEKGDIPEGYSVSREKKERFSLILESASTNQTSMYLCASSIRIQETQYFGPGTRLLVL.

This chain connects TRBV11-2 to TRBJ2-1, with D possibly TRBD2 on 6 matching bases. The ends were cut back, 4 bases at V and 5 bases at J, with 12 bases in the middle. The CDR3 covers 14 residues. CDR1 SGHAT and CDR2 FQNNGV come from the germline V gene. Written as DNA, the CDR3 is TGTGCCAGCAGCTCGGGACTCAAAGACAATGAGCAGTTCTTC. This codes for CASSSGLKDNEQFF.

The rearrangement joins TRBV3-1 to TRBJ1-1; no clear D gene. The CDR3 consists of 16 residues. The V and J ends lost 0 bases and 2 bases respectively, with 13 bases between them. Germline V gene lookup returns CDR1 LGHDT and CDR2 YNNKEL (reference sequence). The CDR3 region is CASSQDLRRTNTEAFF. CDR3 in DNA: TGTGCCAGCAGCCAAGATCTGAGACGGACCAACACTGAAGCTTTCTTT.

This clonotype was counted at least ten times. The CDR3 nucleotides are TGCAGTGCTCCATCGACAGGGTTGGAGCAGTTCTTC. Translation: CSAPSTGLEQFF. The V and J genes are TRBV20-1 and TRBJ2-1, with 7 bases identical to TRBD1. CDR1 is DFQATT and CDR2 is SNEGSKA in the germline V gene (reference sequence). With V trimmed by 5 bases and J by 10 bases, 8 bases remained unmatched. The CDR3 loop spans 12 amino acids.

The chain couples TRBV2 to TRBJ1-4; no definite D call. Germline-derived CDR1 and CDR2 are SNHLY and FYNNEI. Trimming took 4 bases from V and 5 from J, leaving 14 bases between them. CDR3 size: 15 residues. CDR3: CASSVGGGSNEKLFF. For the CDR3, the DNA is TGTGCCAGCAGTGTTGGTGGCGGGTCAAATGAAAAACTGTTTTTT. The entire variable domain, with the rest obtained from reference TRBV2 and TRBJ1-4, is as follows: EPEVTQTPSHQVTQMGQEVILRCVPISNHLYFYWYRQILGQKVEFLVSFYNNEISEKSEIFDDQFSVERPDGSNFTLKIRSTKLEDSAMYFCASSVGGGSNEKLFFGSGTQLSVL.

A few counts support this clonotype. The V and J genes are TRBV30 and TRBJ2-6; D is perhaps TRBD1 (6 bases). The CDR3 covers 14 residues. From germline, CDR1 is GTSNPN and CDR2 SVGIG (reference sequence). V gave up 3 bases and J gave up 4 bases, with 10 bases separating them. The CDR3 region is CAWSTGSGANVLTF. The CDR3 DNA is TGTGCCTGGAGCACAGGGTCCGGGGCCAACGTCCTGACTTTC.

This clonotype came up a few times. V usage is TRBV20-1 and J usage is TRBJ2-1; the D is unclear. With 5 bases removed from V and 9 bases from J, the gap between germline ends came to 14 bases. There are 12 residues in the CDR3. CDR1 is DFQATT, CDR2 SNEGSKA, per germline (reference sequence). For the CDR3, the DNA is TGCAGTGCTTACTCGAGACTTTCTGAGCAGTTCTTC. Protein product: CSAYSRLSEQFF.

V usage is TRBV12-3 or TRBV12-4 and J usage is TRBJ2-3; D unresolved. The CDR3 extends over 14 amino acids. The V end lost 6 bases, the J end lost 3 bases, and 13 bases lay between the germline ends. Here the CDR3 DNA reads TGTGCCAGCAGCCCGGACGGAACTACAGATACGCAGTATTTT. It yields the protein CASSPDGTTDTQYF.

This clonotype showed up many times. J is TRBJ1-1 and V is TRBV6-2 or TRBV6-3; TRBD1 matches 7 bases. V gave up 2 bases and J gave up 4 bases; unmatched junction bases: 4. CDR1 is MNHEY and CDR2 is SVGEGT in the germline V gene. CDR3 length equals 14 residues. Here the CDR3 DNA reads TGTGCCAGCAGTTACCCCGACAGGGCCACTGAAGCTTTCTTT. Translating it yields CASSYPDRATEAFF.

This clonotype appeared many times. The genes are TRBV28 and TRBJ1-5; D uncertain. This CDR3 has 16 amino acids. The germline gives CDR1 MDHEN, CDR2 SYDVKM. Between the trimmed V and J ends, which lost 6 bases and 3 bases, there was a span of 18 bases. In nucleotides, the CDR3 is TGTGCCAGCAGCCTAACCTCGTCAACAAACAATCAGCCCCAGCATTTT. This codes for CASSLTSSTNNQPQHF.

The chain uses TRBV7-2 and TRBJ1-1; D gene unclear. Germline V gene lookup returns CDR1 SGHTA and CDR2 FQGNSA. Trimming took off 5 bases at V and 2 bases at J, with 18 bases between the two ends. The CDR3 spans 16 residues. The CDR3, as DNA: TGTGCCAGCAGCCTTCCGCCCCCGGGCGGCAACACTGAAGCTTTCTTT. It codes for CASSLPPPGGNTEAFF.

This clonotype was recorded at least ten times. This chain connects TRBV29-1 to TRBJ1-1; no definite D call. The V gene lost 7 bases and the J gene lost 0 bases, with 15 bases spanning the gap. This CDR3 contains 14 residues. Germline V gene sequence: CDR1 SQVTM, CDR2 ANQGSEA. The CDR3 loop reads CSADLGRVNTEAFF. The CDR3 DNA reads as TGCAGCGCCGACTTGGGCCGAGTGAACACTGAAGCTTTCTTT.

In this sample, this clonotype turned up many times. The chain has TRBV7-6 and TRBJ1-1, with no clear D. The V end was cut by 3 bases, the J end by 1 base, with 6 bases between. This CDR3 spans 13 amino acids. Germline CDR1 reads SGHVS; CDR2 reads FNYEAQ. The CDR3 DNA follows: TGTGCCAGCAGCTTTCGGCAGAACACTGAAGCTTTCTTT. This sequence encodes CASSFRQNTEAFF.

This rearrangement joins TRBV12-3 or TRBV12-4 to TRBJ1-5; tentative D call: TRBD1 (5 bases). This CDR3 region has 14 residues. The germline V and J ends were trimmed by 4 bases and 4 bases, with 11 bases remaining between them. This CDR3 is CASSSGPVNQPQHF. The CDR3 DNA sequence: TGTGCCAGCAGTTCGGGACCGGTAAATCAGCCCCAGCATTTT.

V is TRBV3-1 and J is TRBJ1-2, with a weak D call TRBD1 (5 bases). V was pared by 6 bases and J by 5 bases, with 16 bases between. This CDR3 contains 14 residues. Looked up from germline, CDR1 is LGHDT and CDR2 is YNNKEL (reference sequence). The chain's CDR3 is CASSPLGRDYGYTF. CDR3 DNA sequence: TGTGCCAGCAGTCCACTGGGCAGGGATTATGGCTACACCTTC.

This clonotype was seen ten or more times. The chain employs TRBV5-1 and TRBJ2-1, with 9 bases aligning to TRBD2. The CDR3 contains 16 residues. Germline trimming cut 4 bases from V and 8 bases from J; bases unmatched to any gene: 13. Germline assignment: CDR1 SGHRS and CDR2 YFSETQ. CDR3 loop: CASSRLAGVNLHEQFF. DNA for the CDR3: TGCGCCAGCAGCCGCTTAGCGGGAGTTAATTTACATGAGCAGTTCTTC.

This clonotype appeared many times. The genes are TRBV9 and TRBJ2-5, with unresolved D. Trimming pared 2 bases from V and 1 base from J, leaving 9 bases between. The CDR3 extends over 14 amino acids. The germline V gene encodes CDR1 SGDLS and CDR2 YYNGEE. CDR3 sequence: CASSVSQAQETQYF. CDR3 sequence (DNA): TGTGCCAGCAGCGTGTCACAAGCCCAAGAGACCCAGTACTTC.

Only a few counts were recorded for this clonotype. The chain is built from TRBV18 and TRBJ2-7, with 8 positions matching TRBD2. This CDR3 is built from 13 residues. CDR1 is KGHSH, CDR2 LQKENI, per germline. Losses at the gene ends were 6 bases for V and 5 bases for J; bases not matched to a gene: 6. DNA of the CDR3: TGTGCCAGCTCTATGTTCGGGGGGGACGAGCAGTACTTC. This translates into CASSMFGGDEQYF.